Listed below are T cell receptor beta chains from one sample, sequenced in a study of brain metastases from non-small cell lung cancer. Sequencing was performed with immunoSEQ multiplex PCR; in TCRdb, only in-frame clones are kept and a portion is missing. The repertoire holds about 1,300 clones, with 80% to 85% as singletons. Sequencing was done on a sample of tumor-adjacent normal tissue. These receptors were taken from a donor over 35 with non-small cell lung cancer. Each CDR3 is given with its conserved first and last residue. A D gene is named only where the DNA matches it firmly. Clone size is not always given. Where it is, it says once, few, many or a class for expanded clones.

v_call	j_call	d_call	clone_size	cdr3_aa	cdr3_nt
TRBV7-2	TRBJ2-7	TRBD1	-	CASSPGTAEQYF	TGTGCCAGCAGCCCAGGGACAGCCGAGCAGTACTTC
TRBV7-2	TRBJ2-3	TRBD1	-	CASSLEDRPSDTQYF	TGTGCCAGCAGCTTAGAGGACAGGCCTTCAGATACGCAGTATTTT
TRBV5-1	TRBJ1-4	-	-	CASSLKGDEKLFF	TGCGCCAGCAGCTTGAAGGGGGATGAAAAACTGTTTTTT
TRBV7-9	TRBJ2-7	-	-	CASSLEVAGTYEQYF	TGTGCCAGCAGCTTAGAGGTTGCCGGGACCTACGAGCAGTACTTC
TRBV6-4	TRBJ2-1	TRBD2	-	CASSELAGVEQFF	TGTGCCAGCAGTGAATTAGCGGGAGTTGAGCAGTTCTTC
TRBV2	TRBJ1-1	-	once	CASSEISKGAFF	TGTGCCAGCAGTGAGATTTCAAAGGGAGCTTTCTTT
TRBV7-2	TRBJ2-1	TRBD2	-	CASSLFASGSYNEQFF	TGTGCCAGCAGCTTATTTGCTAGCGGGAGCTACAATGAGCAGTTCTTC
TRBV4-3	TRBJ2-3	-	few	CASSPGVGTDTQYF	TGCGCCAGCAGCCCCGGGGTGGGGACAGATACGCAGTATTTT
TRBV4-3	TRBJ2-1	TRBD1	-	CASSPGTASEVEQFF	TGCGCCAGCAGCCCCGGGACAGCCTCTGAAGTTGAGCAGTTCTTC
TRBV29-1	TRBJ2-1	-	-	CSVDLYFRGDEQFF	TGCAGCGTTGATTTATACTTCAGGGGCGATGAGCAGTTCTTC
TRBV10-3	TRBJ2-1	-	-	CAISERPAATMNNEQFF	TGTGCCATCAGTGAACGCCCAGCGGCGACCATGAACAATGAGCAGTTCTTC
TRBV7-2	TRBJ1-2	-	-	CASSSPQGANYGYTF	TGTGCCAGCAGCTCACCCCAAGGTGCCAACTATGGCTACACCTTC
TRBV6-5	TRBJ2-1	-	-	CASSYSPGPYNEQFF	TGTGCCAGCAGTTACTCTCCAGGGCCCTACAATGAGCAGTTCTTC
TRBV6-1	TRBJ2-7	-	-	CASSIGTPYEQYF	TGTGCCAGCAGTATCGGGACCCCCTACGAGCAGTACTTC
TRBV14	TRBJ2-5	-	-	CASSQVETQYF	TGTGCCAGCAGCCAAGTCGAGACCCAGTACTTC
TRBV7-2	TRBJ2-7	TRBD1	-	CASSHHGTGGKEQYF	TGTGCCAGCAGCCATCATGGGACAGGGGGCAAAGAGCAGTACTTC
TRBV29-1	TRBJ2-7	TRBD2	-	CSVRTSGSYEQYF	TGCAGCGTTCGGACTAGCGGGAGTTACGAGCAGTACTTC
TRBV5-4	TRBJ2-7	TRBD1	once	CANSVDRVSYEQYF	TGTGCCAACAGCGTGGACAGGGTAAGCTACGAGCAGTACTTC
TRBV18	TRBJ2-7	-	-	CASGQGGRSYEQYF	TGTGCCAGCGGGCAGGGAGGCAGGTCCTACGAGCAGTACTTC
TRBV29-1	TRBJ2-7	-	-	CSVETGTTYEQYF	TGCAGCGTGGAAACCGGGACAACCTACGAGCAGTACTTC
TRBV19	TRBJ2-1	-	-	CASSITGVGHNEQFF	TGTGCCAGTAGTATAACGGGGGTCGGACACAATGAGCAGTTCTTC
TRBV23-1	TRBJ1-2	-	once	CASSQSHKNNYGYTF	TGCGCCAGCAGTCAATCCCATAAGAATAACTATGGCTACACCTTC
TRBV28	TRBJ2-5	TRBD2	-	CASSLNPSGSQETQYF	TGTGCCAGCAGTTTAAACCCTAGCGGGAGTCAAGAGACCCAGTACTTC
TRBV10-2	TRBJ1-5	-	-	CASSESPGNSNQPQHF	TGCGCCAGCAGTGAGTCGCCGGGTAATAGCAATCAGCCCCAGCATTTT
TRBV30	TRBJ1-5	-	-	CAWAGQSNQPQHF	TGTGCCTGGGCAGGACAGAGCAATCAGCCCCAGCATTTT
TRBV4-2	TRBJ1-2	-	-	CASSPGTTLSHGYTF	TGTGCCAGCAGCCCAGGGACAACTCTCTCCCATGGCTACACCTTC
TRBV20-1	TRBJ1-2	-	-	CSGSPNYGYTF	TGCAGCGGAAGCCCTAACTATGGCTACACCTTC
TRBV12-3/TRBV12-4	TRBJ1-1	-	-	CASSPLLTEAFF	TGTGCCAGCAGTCCTCTACTCACTGAAGCTTTCTTT
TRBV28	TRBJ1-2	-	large	CASSISTGNYGYTF	TGTGCCAGCTCAATCTCCACAGGGAACTATGGCTACACCTTC
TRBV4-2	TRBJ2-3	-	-	CASSQVGVGPDTQYF	TGTGCCAGCAGCCAAGTTGGGGTAGGTCCAGATACGCAGTATTTT
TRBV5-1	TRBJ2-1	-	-	CASSLGGLNNEQFF	TGCGCCAGCAGCTTGGGTGGCCTAAACAATGAGCAGTTCTTC
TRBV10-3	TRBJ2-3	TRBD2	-	CAISVLAGNSDRGTQYF	TGTGCCATCAGTGTCCTAGCGGGGAACTCGGATCGGGGTACGCAGTATTTT
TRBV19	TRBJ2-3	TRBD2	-	CASSIWTSGSPDTQYF	TGTGCCAGTAGTATCTGGACTAGCGGGAGCCCAGATACGCAGTATTTT
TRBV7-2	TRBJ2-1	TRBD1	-	CASSLRGTDNEQFF	TGTGCCAGCAGCTTAAGGGGGACAGACAATGAGCAGTTCTTC
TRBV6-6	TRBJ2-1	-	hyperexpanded	CASSGPLRLEQFF	TGTGCCAGCAGTGGGCCCCTGAGGTTGGAGCAGTTCTTC
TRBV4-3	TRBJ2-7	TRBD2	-	CASSPKRRTGTSGDEQYF	TGCGCCAGCAGCCCAAAGAGGAGGACCGGGACTAGCGGGGACGAGCAGTACTTC
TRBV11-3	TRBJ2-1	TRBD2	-	CASSLGTSGLNEQFF	TGTGCCAGCAGCCTCGGGACTAGCGGACTTAATGAGCAGTTCTTC
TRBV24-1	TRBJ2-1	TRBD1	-	CATSDLGQGIGNEQFF	TGTGCCACCAGTGATTTAGGACAGGGTATTGGGAATGAGCAGTTCTTC
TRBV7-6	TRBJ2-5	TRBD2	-	CASSTIAGNQETQYF	TGTGCCAGCAGTACCATAGCGGGGAATCAAGAGACCCAGTACTTC
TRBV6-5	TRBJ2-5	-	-	CASNEGGGTETQYF	TGTGCCAGCAACGAGGGGGGAGGGACGGAGACCCAGTACTTC
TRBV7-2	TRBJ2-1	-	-	CASIPGSGYNEQFF	TGTGCCAGCATCCCCGGTAGCGGCTACAATGAGCAGTTCTTC
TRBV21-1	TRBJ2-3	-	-	CASSNRLANASTDTQYF	TGTGCCAGCAGCAACCGACTAGCGAACGCTAGCACAGATACGCAGTATTTT
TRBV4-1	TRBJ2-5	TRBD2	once	CASSQKTSGKETQYF	TGCGCCAGCAGCCAAAAGACTAGCGGGAAAGAGACCCAGTACTTC